This T cell receptor (beta chain) was identified in a study of Ad26.COV2.S vaccination and SARS-CoV-2 variants (dated by TCRdb to about 2021). At the level of the whole study: Vaccine-arm donors were drawn from COV1001, a multicentre, randomized, double-blind, placebo-controlled phase I-IIa trial of Ad26.COV2.S in healthy adults. Ad26.COV2.S was given intramuscularly at 5x10^10 or 1x10^11 viral particles, as a single shot or as two shots 56 days apart. Sequencing of the TCRbeta repertoire served to evaluate the specificity and breadth of SARS-CoV-2-reactive T cell receptors following Ad26.COV2.S vaccination. A total of some 30 samples were included in the TCR-sequenced set, comprising around 19 Ad26.COV2.S vaccine recipients, 5 placebo recipients and 8 SARS-CoV-2 convalescent individuals. Trial participants were randomized into five groups of five: low-dose or high-dose Ad26.COV2.S given once or twice, or placebo on both occasions. Throughout the experiments and outcome assessment, investigators stayed blinded to trial group allocation.

Worth noting for this clone: Its specific antigen is unknown. No base quality information exists; no much larger clone differs at one position.

The sample's treatment or condition label, decoded: around 19 received Ad26.COV2.S at low or high dose, single or two shots; five or six received placebo; per-sample allocation not given. Repertoires of vaccine and placebo recipients were sequenced from samples collected on day 63 after the first injection. Cohort 1b enrolled 25 to 30 adults aged 18-55 years at a single site in Boston, USA, between 29 July and 7 August 2020. Ad26.COV2.S consisted of a replication-incompetent adenovirus type 26 vector by which a prefusion-stabilized SARS-CoV-2 spike protein from the original Wuhan strain was expressed. From its cysteine to its phenylalanine, the CDR3 spans 17 amino acids. Just CDR3 DNA is preserved here, 51 bases in frame from base 1. The germline V gene gives CDR1 as MGHRA and CDR2 as YSYEKL. The germline ends are 17 bases apart after V is trimmed by 0 bases and J by 3 bases. The immunoSEQ Assay was the method used to sequence TCRbeta CDR3 regions. After extraction, genomic DNA underwent amplification by bias-controlled multiplex PCR, followed by high-throughput sequencing. Processing in the source paper ran as follows. Collapsing and filtering of sequences were performed to quantify the absolute abundance of each unique TCRbeta CDR3 region. T cell fraction was estimated by normalization of TCRbeta template counts to usable DNA, with usable DNA being measured through amplification of reference genes present in all nucleated cells. Repertoire TCRs were annotated as SARS-CoV-2-specific by exact matching of V gene, CDR3 amino acid sequence and J gene to a known reactive TCR set. The reference SARS-CoV-2 TCR set came from MIRA and was filtered for enrichment in COVID-19-positive ImmuneCODE repertoires, removing public or cross-reactive TCRs. Drawing on the MIRA antigens, annotated TCRs were analysed further at the level of specific ORF or position within ORF. Depth was the summed frequency of annotated unique rearrangements, while breadth was defined as annotated unique rearrangements over total unique productive rearrangements. Two-sided Wilcoxon rank-sum tests were used to compare TCR breadth between groups. This immuneACCESS table, as held by TCRdb, lists in-frame sequences with V and J called but not all clones. Of the missing ones, under half trace to an unresolved V gene in checked studies; the others have no known cause. V and J calls and clone size are as listed in that table; D and trimming were resolved from the DNA. Across this sample there are approximately 480,000 clones, with approximately 90% seen only once. In total, the top ten clones hold 13% of the sample.

Here is what the overall study found, with its caveats: The study was not powered for comparison of responses between vaccine doses or regimens. Ad26.COV2.S recipients had higher spike-specific TCR breadth than placebo recipients (P = 0.0014). It was noted by the authors that total T cell responses may have been underestimated by the TCR breadth and depth analyses. Substantial breadth of spike-specific CD8+ and CD4+ T cell responses was reported after vaccination. Comparable non-spike TCR breadth was observed between vaccine and placebo recipients, consistent with only spike being contained in the vaccine.

Specimen: peripheral blood, collected in a trial of Ad26.COV2.S vaccine versus placebo. The chain is encoded by TRBV4-1 joined to TRBJ2-5; a tentative D match to TRBD1 spans 6 bases. This TCR derives from a person between 18 and 65 years old who received the Ad26.COV2.S COVID-19 vaccine or a placebo. CDR3 loop: CASSQDLLRGQKETQYF. The sequenced DNA: TGCGCCAGCAGCCAAGATCTGCTTAGGGGACAAAAAGAGACCCAGTACTTC.